The rows below give T cell receptor beta chains drawn from one sample of a study of molecular identifiers for immune sequencing clone quantification. TCRdb re-derived calls from the PCR reads in MiXCR, one entry per CDR3 protein. The repertoire holds over 600,000 distinct CDR3 sequences, with just under 20% as singletons. Sequenced material: naive CD8+ T cells from blood, with Jurkat cell RNA spiked in. The receptors derive from a human donor in good health. Some libraries in this study had Jurkat cell RNA spiked in. The CDR3 runs from the conserved cysteine through the conserved F or W. The order of the fields is D gene, J gene, V gene, clone size, CDR3 DNA, CDR3 protein. D genes are given only for firm matches. Clone size appears in some rows only: once, few, many, or a class for an expanded clone.

TRBD1 | TRBJ1-5 | TRBV6-1 | many | TGTGCCAGCACGGAGCTTGACAGGGACAATCAGCCCCAGCATTTT | CASTELDRDNQPQHF
TRBD2 | TRBJ2-3 | TRBV7-9 | many | TGTGCCAGCAGTGGTCTAGCGGGAGTGAGTTTCAGCACAGATACGCAGTATTTT | CASSGLAGVSFSTDTQYF
TRBD2 | TRBJ2-3 | TRBV5-3 | - | TGTGCCAGCAGCTTCGGACTAGCGGGAGTTACAGGTACGCAGTATTTT | CASSFGLAGVTGTQYF
- | TRBJ1-1 | TRBV6-2/TRBV6-3 | many | TGTGCCAGCAGTTACGGACAGAACACTGAAGCTTTCTTT | CASSYGQNTEAFF
TRBD1 | TRBJ2-3 | TRBV10-3 | few | TGTGCCATCAGTGACTTGACAGGGGGCATCACAGATACGCAGTATTTT | CAISDLTGGITDTQYF
- | TRBJ2-2 | TRBV12-3/TRBV12-4 | many | TGTGCCAGCAGTAGTCGTCTGGAGGGGGACACCGGGGAGCTGTTTTTT | CASSSRLEGDTGELFF
TRBD2 | TRBJ2-7 | TRBV6-6 | many | TGTGCCAGCAGTTACCCGACTAGCGGGAATTACGAGCAGTACTTC | CASSYPTSGNYEQYF
- | TRBJ1-1 | TRBV5-8 | many | TGTGCCAGCAGCTTGTGGGACGAGACGAACACTGAAGCTTTCTTT | CASSLWDETNTEAFF
TRBD2 | TRBJ2-1 | TRBV6-6 | many | TGTGCCAGCAGTTACGTCCCTAGCGGGAGTCATCATGAGCAGTTCTTC | CASSYVPSGSHHEQFF
TRBD1 | TRBJ1-1 | TRBV5-1 | many | TGCGCCAGCAGCCTACCGGGACAGGGGAGCACTGAAGCTTTCTTT | CASSLPGQGSTEAFF
TRBD1 | TRBJ2-7 | TRBV5-1 | few | TGCGCCAGCAGCAATTGGGGGACAGGGGTATACGAGCAGTACTTC | CASSNWGTGVYEQYF
TRBD1 | TRBJ1-2 | TRBV27 | many | TGTGCCAGCAGGGAGACAGGGGATCCTGGCTACACCTTC | CASRETGDPGYTF
- | TRBJ1-1 | TRBV5-1 | many | TGCGCCAGCACCCCCGGAGGGCGGCCCACGAACACTGAAGCTTTCTTT | CASTPGGRPTNTEAFF
TRBD2 | TRBJ2-2 | TRBV27 | - | TGTGCCAGCAGTTCTACACCGGGACTAGCTCACACCGGGGAGCTGTTTTTT | CASSSTPGLAHTGELFF
- | TRBJ1-2 | TRBV10-3 | few | TGTGCCATCAGTGACAGGGAGGACTATGGCTACACCTTC | CAISDREDYGYTF
TRBD1 | TRBJ2-7 | TRBV2 | - | TGTGCCAGCAGGACGACAGGGGGAATACGCTACGAGCAGTACTTC | CASRTTGGIRYEQYF
- | TRBJ1-2 | TRBV4-3 | few | TGCGCCAGCAGCCAAGACCGGGACTATTATGGCTACACCTTC | CASSQDRDYYGYTF
- | TRBJ1-1 | TRBV10-3 | - | TGTGCCATCAGTGGCTGGGGGGTCACTGAAGCTTTCTTT | CAISGWGVTEAFF
- | TRBJ2-7 | TRBV19 | many | TGTGCCAGTAGCCCCAGGAATGTGCACGAGCAGTACTTC | CASSPRNVHEQYF
TRBD1 | TRBJ2-1 | TRBV5-1 | many | TGCGCCAGCAGCTTGGGACAGGGTATCAATGAGCAGTTCTTC | CASSLGQGINEQFF
- | TRBJ2-7 | TRBV20-1 | few | TGCAGTGCTAGAGTCCCTGGGTCAAACTCCTACGAGCAGTACTTC | CSARVPGSNSYEQYF
TRBD2 | TRBJ2-7 | TRBV9 | few | TGTGCCAGCAGCGTAGGGGGGGCTAGCGGGACCGAGCAGTACTTC | CASSVGGASGTEQYF
TRBD2 | TRBJ2-1 | TRBV7-8 | few | TGTGCCAGCAGGCAGGGACTAGCGGGTGAAAATGTGTTC | CASRQGLAGENVF
TRBD2 | TRBJ2-2 | TRBV2 | - | TGTGCCAGCAGTGAACTAGCGGGAGTCACCGGGGAGCTGTTTTTT | CASSELAGVTGELFF
- | TRBJ2-5 | TRBV7-9 | many | TGTGCCAGCAGCTTGACCGGCGTCCGGGCCCTTGAAATGGAGACCCAGTACTTC | CASSLTGVRALEMETQYF
- | TRBJ2-7 | TRBV27 | few | TGTGCCAGCGGGAGTCCTACTTTTACGGGGGAGCAGTACTTC | CASGSPTFTGEQYF
- | TRBJ1-2 | TRBV7-9 | many | TGTGCCAGCAGCTTAGAAGTCTATGGCTACACCTTC | CASSLEVYGYTF
- | TRBJ2-1 | TRBV7-3 | - | TGTGCCAGCAGCACCAGGGGCGATGAGCAGTTCTTC | CASSTRGDEQFF
- | TRBJ2-7 | TRBV30 | - | TGTGCCTGGAGTATTTCCGCGGTTGCGTACGCCTACGAGCAGTACTTC | CAWSISAVAYAYEQYF
- | TRBJ2-7 | TRBV28 | many | TGTGCCAGCAGTTTAAAGGCTGGGGTGGAATTCGAGCAGTACTTC | CASSLKAGVEFEQYF
TRBD1 | TRBJ2-1 | TRBV4-3 | many | TGCGCCAGCAGCCAAGAATGGGACAGGGGGGACAATGAGCAGTTCTTC | CASSQEWDRGDNEQFF
- | TRBJ1-5 | TRBV6-2/TRBV6-3 | few | TGTGCCAGCGGACTCAAACTGGGGCGCAATCAGCCCCAGCATTTT | CASGLKLGRNQPQHF
- | TRBJ1-1 | TRBV30 | - | TGTGCCTGGATGGGAGGAGGCGCTGAAGCTTTCTTT | CAWMGGGAEAFF